The rows below give T cell receptor beta chains drawn from one sample of a study of T cells in Graves' hyperthyroidism and ophthalmopathy. TCRdb passed the multiplex PCR reads through MiXCR, listing each CDR3 protein once. The table shows some 140,000 distinct CDR3 sequences, with over 20% occurring only once. Sample: blood. These receptors were collected from a woman between 50 and 59 years old with Graves' hyperthyroidism that later progressed to Graves' ophthalmopathy. CDR3s include the opening cysteine and the closing phenylalanine or tryptophan. A D gene is named only where the DNA matches it firmly. Where a row states a size, it is once, few, many or the class of an expanded clone; other rows omit it.

size: -; D: -; V: TRBV5-1; J: TRBJ1-1; DNA: TGCGCCAGCAGCTCCCCGGGAGGAGAAGCTTTCTTT; CDR3: CASSSPGGEAFF
size: many; D: -; V: TRBV2; J: TRBJ2-2; DNA: TGTGCCAGCACCACTCCTGGGACCAACACCGGGGAGCTGTTTTTT; CDR3: CASTTPGTNTGELFF
size: once; D: -; V: TRBV7-2; J: TRBJ2-1; DNA: TGTGCCAGCAGCTCGATTTGGACCCAAGAGGGTAATGAGCAGTTCTTC; CDR3: CASSSIWTQEGNEQFF
size: -; D: TRBD2; V: TRBV24-1; J: TRBJ2-4; DNA: TGTGCCACCAGTGAGGGGGGAGGGGCCAAAAACATTCAGTACTTC; CDR3: CATSEGGGAKNIQYF
size: -; D: -; V: TRBV7-9; J: TRBJ2-7; DNA: TGTGCCAGCAGCGGGGACCCCGACGTTTACGAGCAGTACTTC; CDR3: CASSGDPDVYEQYF
size: many; D: -; V: TRBV12-3/TRBV12-4; J: TRBJ1-5; DNA: TGTGCCAGCAGTTTAGGAGGGGACAATCAGCCCCAGCATTTT; CDR3: CASSLGGDNQPQHF
size: -; D: TRBD1; V: TRBV19; J: TRBJ2-5; DNA: TGTGCCAGTAAGGACAGGGGGCGCGGGGAGACCCAGTACTTC; CDR3: CASKDRGRGETQYF
size: few; D: TRBD1; V: TRBV6-5; J: TRBJ2-3; DNA: TGTGCCAGCAGTTACTGGACAGGGGCGGATACGCAGTATTTT; CDR3: CASSYWTGADTQYF
size: -; D: -; V: TRBV9; J: TRBJ1-1; DNA: TGTGCCAGCAGCGTAGGGCCGGCAGACACTGAAGCTTTCTTT; CDR3: CASSVGPADTEAFF
size: -; D: -; V: TRBV6-1; J: TRBJ2-3; DNA: TGTGCCAGCAGTGCCCTTACCACAGATACGCAGTATTTT; CDR3: CASSALTTDTQYF
size: -; D: -; V: TRBV7-8; J: TRBJ1-1; DNA: TGTGCCAGCAGCTTAGCTGGGGCTCAAGGGACGGCTTTCTTT; CDR3: CASSLAGAQGTAFF
size: many; D: -; V: TRBV12-3/TRBV12-4; J: TRBJ2-5; DNA: TGTGCCAGCAGTAGGGGAAGCCAAGAGACCCAGTACTTC; CDR3: CASSRGSQETQYF
size: few; D: -; V: TRBV13; J: TRBJ2-2; DNA: TGTGCCAGCAGCTCCCTCGCCGGGGAGCTGTTTTTT; CDR3: CASSSLAGELFF
size: -; D: -; V: TRBV20-1; J: TRBJ1-6; DNA: TGCAGTGCTAGAGGCCAGGAAACGCCGTATTCACCCCTCCACTTT; CDR3: CSARGQETPYSPLHF
size: many; D: -; V: TRBV11-3; J: TRBJ2-3; DNA: TGTGCCAGCAGCTTCGACGGTACAGATACGCAGTATTTT; CDR3: CASSFDGTDTQYF
size: many; D: -; V: TRBV28; J: TRBJ2-5; DNA: TGTGCCAGCTGGGACCCAACCGGTGGTGTGGGCCAGTACTTC; CDR3: CASWDPTGGVGQYF
size: many; D: -; V: TRBV28; J: TRBJ1-6; DNA: TGTGCCAGCAGTGGGCCCCTGTTAAATTCACCCCTCCACTTT; CDR3: CASSGPLLNSPLHF
size: many; D: TRBD2; V: TRBV27; J: TRBJ2-1; DNA: TGTGCCAGCAGTCGGAGGACTAGCGGGAGCAATGAGCAGTTCTTC; CDR3: CASSRRTSGSNEQFF
size: many; D: -; V: TRBV5-6; J: TRBJ2-5; DNA: TGTGCCAGCAGCTCCAGCAGCTTGAGATCGGGCGAGACCCAGTACTTC; CDR3: CASSSSSLRSGETQYF
size: many; D: -; V: TRBV30; J: TRBJ2-2; DNA: TGTGCCTGGAGTGTCGGCGGGCACACCGGGGAGCTGTTTTTT; CDR3: CAWSVGGHTGELFF
size: -; D: TRBD2; V: TRBV9; J: TRBJ2-2; DNA: TGTGCCAGCAGCGTGCCGGGACTAGAGGGCACCGGGGAGCTGTTTTTT; CDR3: CASSVPGLEGTGELFF
size: many; D: TRBD1; V: TRBV28; J: TRBJ1-6; DNA: TGTGCCGGACAGGGCGGGTATAATTCACCCCTCCACTTT; CDR3: CAGQGGYNSPLHF
size: many; D: -; V: TRBV7-2; J: TRBJ1-6; DNA: TGTGCCAGCAGTTTCATTAATTCACCCCTCCACTTT; CDR3: CASSFINSPLHF
size: many; D: -; V: TRBV11-2; J: TRBJ1-2; DNA: TGTGCCAGCAGCTTCTTGAAGGAGAACTATGGCTACACCTTC; CDR3: CASSFLKENYGYTF
size: few; D: -; V: TRBV7-2; J: TRBJ2-5; DNA: TGTGCCAGCAGCTTAAATCCGGGCCGGGAGACCCAGTACTTC; CDR3: CASSLNPGRETQYF
size: -; D: -; V: TRBV20-1; J: TRBJ2-1; DNA: TGCAGTGCCCGGTGGGGACTTGCCTACAATGAGCAGTTCTTC; CDR3: CSARWGLAYNEQFF
size: few; D: -; V: TRBV11-2; J: TRBJ2-7; DNA: TGTGCCAGCAGCTCGAACAGGGCCCCCGACGAGCAGTACTTC; CDR3: CASSSNRAPDEQYF
size: few; D: -; V: TRBV6-4; J: TRBJ2-1; DNA: TGTGCCAGCAGTGTAGATACCTCCTACAATGAGCAGTTCTTC; CDR3: CASSVDTSYNEQFF
size: many; D: -; V: TRBV5-1; J: TRBJ1-3; DNA: TGCGCCAGCAGCTTGGGACAGAACTCTGGAAACACCATATATTTT; CDR3: CASSLGQNSGNTIYF
size: few; D: -; V: TRBV6-1; J: TRBJ2-5; DNA: TGTGCCAGCAGTGAATGGGGGCAGGGAGAGACCCAGTACTTC; CDR3: CASSEWGQGETQYF
size: many; D: -; V: TRBV5-1; J: TRBJ2-7; DNA: TGCGCCAGCAGCTTGAGCGCGCGGACCTACGAGCAGTACTTC; CDR3: CASSLSARTYEQYF
size: -; D: -; V: TRBV15; J: TRBJ2-1; DNA: TGTGCCACCAGCCCTCGGACGCGTGGGGATGAGCAGTTCTTC; CDR3: CATSPRTRGDEQFF
size: many; D: TRBD2; V: TRBV5-1; J: TRBJ2-1; DNA: TGCGCCAGCAGCTTGGCACTAGCGGGAGTCTACAATGAGCAGTTCTTC; CDR3: CASSLALAGVYNEQFF
size: many; D: TRBD2; V: TRBV27; J: TRBJ2-7; DNA: TGTGCCAGCAGTTCCAGACTAGCGGGAGGGACCTCCTACGAGCAGTACTTC; CDR3: CASSSRLAGGTSYEQYF
size: many; D: TRBD1; V: TRBV12-3/TRBV12-4; J: TRBJ1-6; DNA: TGTGCCAGCAGCATATCCGCGTGGGGACAGGGGGCCAACTCCTATAATTCACCCCTCCACTTT; CDR3: CASSISAWGQGANSYNSPLHF
size: -; D: -; V: TRBV7-8; J: TRBJ1-5; DNA: TGTGCCAGCAGCTTCGGGATTCAGCCCCAGCATTTT; CDR3: CASSFGIQPQHF
size: -; D: -; V: TRBV11-2; J: TRBJ2-7; DNA: TGTGCCAGCAGCTTAGTTCAAGGGGGGACTTTTCCCGGGGAGCAGTACTTC; CDR3: CASSLVQGGTFPGEQYF
size: many; D: TRBD2; V: TRBV28; J: TRBJ2-7; DNA: TGTGCCAGCAGTGATAGCGGGAGGGCCGGGTACGAGCAGTACTTC; CDR3: CASSDSGRAGYEQYF
size: few; D: TRBD2; V: TRBV5-6; J: TRBJ2-1; DNA: TGTGCCAGCAGCTCCCTTAGCGGGAGGGCGAGAAATGAGCAGTTCTTC; CDR3: CASSSLSGRARNEQFF
size: few; D: TRBD1; V: TRBV29-1; J: TRBJ2-3; DNA: TGCAGCGTTGGGACAGGGTGGGGAGATACGCAGTATTTT; CDR3: CSVGTGWGDTQYF
size: many; D: -; V: TRBV7-2; J: TRBJ2-5; DNA: TGTGCCAGCAGCTCAAACGTGGAGACCCAGTACTTC; CDR3: CASSSNVETQYF
size: few; D: TRBD1; V: TRBV10-2; J: TRBJ2-3; DNA: TGCGCCAGCACGTCCAGGACAGGGAGCACAGATACGCAGTATTTT; CDR3: CASTSRTGSTDTQYF
size: -; D: TRBD1; V: TRBV18; J: TRBJ1-4; DNA: TGTGCCAGCTCACCCGGGACAGGGGATGAAAAACTGTTTTTT; CDR3: CASSPGTGDEKLFF
size: -; D: -; V: TRBV19; J: TRBJ2-2; DNA: TGTGCCAGTAGTAGTCGGGGAACCGGGGAGCTGTTTTTT; CDR3: CASSSRGTGELFF
size: -; D: -; V: TRBV7-6; J: TRBJ2-5; DNA: TGTGCCAGCAGCCCGCCGACCGATGGGGAGACCCAGTACTTC; CDR3: CASSPPTDGETQYF
size: many; D: -; V: TRBV7-9; J: TRBJ1-1; DNA: TGTGCCAGCAGCCCTCTCGGAGCCGGGACGGCGAACACTGAAGCTTTCTTT; CDR3: CASSPLGAGTANTEAFF
size: many; D: TRBD2; V: TRBV5-1; J: TRBJ2-2; DNA: TGCGCCAGCAGGCGGACTAGCGGGAGTCCCGGGGAGCTGTTTTTT; CDR3: CASRRTSGSPGELFF
size: many; D: -; V: TRBV28; J: TRBJ2-7; DNA: TGTGCCAGCAGTCAAAGACAGAGGAGGGAGCAGTACTTC; CDR3: CASSQRQRREQYF
size: few; D: -; V: TRBV4-1; J: TRBJ2-7; DNA: TGCGCCAGCAGCCAATCCCGGGTTCCCTACGAGCAGTACTTC; CDR3: CASSQSRVPYEQYF
size: many; D: TRBD2; V: TRBV9; J: TRBJ2-1; DNA: TGTGCCAGCAGCGTGACTAGCGGGAGTCCCTGGTCCTACAATGAGCAGTTCTTC; CDR3: CASSVTSGSPWSYNEQFF
size: many; D: -; V: TRBV28; J: TRBJ2-2; DNA: TGTGCCAGCAGAGACCACCCCCGGGAGCTGTTTTTT; CDR3: CASRDHPRELFF